These 9 T cell receptor beta chains were sequenced from one sample in a study of shared clonotypes between healthy human individuals. TCRdb keeps only in-frame clones here, not all; method: immunoSEQ multiplex PCR. This table holds roughly 1 million clones, approximately 72% found once. The sample taken for sequencing was memory CD4+ T cells sorted from blood. Described subset: CD45RA-negative fraction. These receptors all come from a man aged 18 to 35 in good health.

The rearrangement joins TRBV6-1 to TRBJ2-5; D may correspond to TRBD1 or TRBD2 (7 bases each). The length of the CDR3 is 14 residues. The V and J ends lost 6 bases and 5 bases respectively, with 16 bases between them. Germline-derived CDR1 and CDR2 are MNHNS and SASEGT. The DNA for the CDR3 is TGTGCCAGCAGGATCAGGGGGGGCACGGAGACCCAGTACTTC. Protein sequence: CASRIRGGTETQYF.

With respect to this clone: An end of the junction does not agree with germline; a read error may underlie this. The CDR3, as DNA: TGCGCCAGCAGCGAAGATAGCGGGAGCTACAATGAGCAGTTCTTC. It encodes CASSEDSGSYNEQFF. This chain connects TRBV4-3 to TRBJ2-1, with 9 bases lining up with TRBD2. CDR1 is LGHNA and CDR2 is YSLEER in the germline V gene. CDR3 length equals 15 residues.

This clone was detected only once. The chain has TRBV6-5 and TRBJ2-1, with a possible D match to TRBD2 (6 bases). Trimming removed 2 bases from V and 4 bases from J, with 12 bases in between. The CDR3 runs to 15 residues. Germline V CDR1 and CDR2: MNHEY, SVGAGI. The CDR3 DNA is TGTGCCAGCAGTTACGGAGCGGGTGCATACAATGAGCAGTTCTTC. As protein: CASSYGAGAYNEQFF.

The chain links TRBV5-8 to TRBJ1-6; D unclear. Germline CDR1 reads SGHTS; CDR2 reads YDEGEE. This CDR3 comprises 16 residues. V was pared by 4 bases and J by 6 bases, with 17 bases between. The CDR3 DNA sequence: TGTGCCAGCAGCACACGAGGAAGACTACCTAATTCACCCCTCCACTTT. Translated, it gives CASSTRGRLPNSPLHF.

This clone was observed many times. The chain employs TRBV28 and TRBJ1-1; 8 bases map to TRBD1. V shed 5 bases, J shed 4 bases, and the junction held 9 bases outside the gene matches. The CDR3 loop spans 15 amino acids. The germline V gene encodes CDR1 MDHEN and CDR2 SYDVKM. The DNA for the CDR3 is TGTGCCAGCAGTCTACTAACCACAGGGGGCACTGAAGCTTTCTTT. Translated: CASSLLTTGGTEAFF.

Note on this clone: Other DNA sequences from this sample encode an identical CDR3 as well. V usage is TRBV5-1 and J usage is TRBJ2-3; D is ambiguous. This CDR3 spans 12 amino acids. Trimming shortened V by 5 bases and J by 2 bases, and 6 bases separated the two germline ends. Germline V gene data show CDR1 as SGHRS and CDR2 as YFSETQ. CDR3 sequence reads: CASSPSTDTQYF. DNA for the CDR3: TGCGCCAGCAGTCCCTCCACAGATACGCAGTATTTT. The full variable domain, completed using reference TRBV5-1 and TRBJ2-3, is KAGVTQTPRYLIKTRGQQVTLSCSPISGHRSVSWYQQTPGQGLQFLFEYFSETQRNKGNFPGRFSGRQFSNSRSEMNVSTLELGDSALYLCASSPSTDTQYFGPGTRLTVL.

About this clone itself: One end of the junction varies from germline; a read error may be responsible. The rearrangement links TRBV11-2 to TRBJ1-1; D is perhaps TRBD1 (5 bases). The CDR3 is 12 residues long. Germline CDR1 SGHAT, CDR2 FQNNGV. CDR3 DNA: TGTGCCAGCAGCCTTCCGGACAACGTTTGCATCTTT. It specifies CASSLPDNVCIF.

The rearrangement links TRBV19 to TRBJ1-1; D is possibly TRBD1 (5 bases). There are 14 residues in the CDR3. Germline V lookup: CDR1 LNHDA, CDR2 SQIVND (reference sequence). CDR3 region: CASLPRGGNTEAFF. CDR3 coding DNA: TGTGCGTCGCTGCCAAGGGGTGGAAACACTGAAGCTTTCTTT.

The J gene is TRBJ1-4, the V gene TRBV5-6; no firm D call. With 1 base removed from V and 8 bases from J, the gap between germline ends came to 18 bases. The CDR3 length is 16 residues. Germline loops: CDR1 SGHDT, CDR2 YYEEEE. CDR3 nucleotide sequence: TGTGCCAGCAGCTTGCGGGATACGGGTGTGTACGAAAAACTGTTTTTT. Its protein product is CASSLRDTGVYEKLFF. Combining the CDR3 with reference TRBV5-6 and TRBJ1-4 gives the whole variable domain DAGVTQSPTHLIKTRGQQVTLRCSPKSGHDTVSWYQQALGQGPQFIFQYYEEEERQRGNFPDRFSGHQFPNYSSELNVNALLLGDSALYLCASSLRDTGVYEKLFFGSGTQLSVL.